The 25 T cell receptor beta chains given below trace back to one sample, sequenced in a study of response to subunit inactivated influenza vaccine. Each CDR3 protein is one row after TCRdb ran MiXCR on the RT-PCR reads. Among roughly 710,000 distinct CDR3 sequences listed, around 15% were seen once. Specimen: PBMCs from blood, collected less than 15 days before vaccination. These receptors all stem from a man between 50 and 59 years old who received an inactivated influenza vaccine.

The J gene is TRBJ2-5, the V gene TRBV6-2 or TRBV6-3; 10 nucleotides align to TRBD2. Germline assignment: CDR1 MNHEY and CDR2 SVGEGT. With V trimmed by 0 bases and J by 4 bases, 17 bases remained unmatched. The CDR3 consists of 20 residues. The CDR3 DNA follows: TGTGCCAGCAGTTACTCTAGGTGGCTAGCGGGAGACCTTGGGGGAGAGACCCAGTACTTC. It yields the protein CASSYSRWLAGDLGGETQYF.

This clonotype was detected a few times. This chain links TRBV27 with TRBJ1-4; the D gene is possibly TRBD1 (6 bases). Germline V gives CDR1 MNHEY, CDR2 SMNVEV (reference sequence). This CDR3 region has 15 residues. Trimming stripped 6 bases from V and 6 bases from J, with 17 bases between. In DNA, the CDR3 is TGTGCCAGCAGCCCTTCCCCACAGGGATATGAAAAACTGTTTTTT. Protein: CASSPSPQGYEKLFF.

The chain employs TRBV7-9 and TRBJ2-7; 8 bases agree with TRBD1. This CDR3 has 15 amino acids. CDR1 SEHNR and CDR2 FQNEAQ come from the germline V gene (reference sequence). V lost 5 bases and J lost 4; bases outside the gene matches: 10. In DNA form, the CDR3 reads TGTGCCAGCAGCCCACCCCAGGGGGCGGGGTACGAGCAGTACTTC. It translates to CASSPPQGAGYEQYF.

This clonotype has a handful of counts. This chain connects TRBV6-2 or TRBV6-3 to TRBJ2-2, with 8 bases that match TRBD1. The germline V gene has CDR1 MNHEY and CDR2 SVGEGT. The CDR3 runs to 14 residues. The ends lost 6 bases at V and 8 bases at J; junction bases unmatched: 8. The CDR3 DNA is TGTGCCAGCAGCGGACAGGGATTGGCTGGGGAGCTGTTTTTT. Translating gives CASSGQGLAGELFF.

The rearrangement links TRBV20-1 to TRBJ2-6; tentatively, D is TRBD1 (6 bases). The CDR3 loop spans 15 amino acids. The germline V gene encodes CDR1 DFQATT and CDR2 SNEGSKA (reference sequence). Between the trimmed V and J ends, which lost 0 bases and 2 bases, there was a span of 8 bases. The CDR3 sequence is CSARDNRAGANVLTF. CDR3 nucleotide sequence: TGCAGTGCTAGAGATAACAGGGCTGGGGCCAACGTCCTGACTTTC.

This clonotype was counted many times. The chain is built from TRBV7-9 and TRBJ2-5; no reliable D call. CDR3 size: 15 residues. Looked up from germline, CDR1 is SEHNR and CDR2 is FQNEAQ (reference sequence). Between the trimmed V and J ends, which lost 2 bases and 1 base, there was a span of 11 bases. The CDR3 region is CASSLKVAIQETQYF. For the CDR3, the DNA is TGTGCCAGCAGCTTAAAGGTCGCAATCCAAGAGACCCAGTACTTC.

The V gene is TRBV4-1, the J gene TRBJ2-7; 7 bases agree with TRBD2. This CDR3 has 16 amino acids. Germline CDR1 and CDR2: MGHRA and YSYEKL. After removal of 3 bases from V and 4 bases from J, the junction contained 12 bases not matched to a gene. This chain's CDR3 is CASSHGASGLSYEQYF. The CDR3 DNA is TGCGCCAGCAGCCATGGGGCTAGCGGTCTTAGTTACGAGCAGTACTTC.

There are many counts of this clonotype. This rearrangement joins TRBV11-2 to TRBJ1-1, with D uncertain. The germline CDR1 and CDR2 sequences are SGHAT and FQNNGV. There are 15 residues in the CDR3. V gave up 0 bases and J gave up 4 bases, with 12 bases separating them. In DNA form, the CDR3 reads TGTGCCAGCAGCTTAGAGGAGTTGTCCCGCACTGAAGCTTTCTTT. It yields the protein CASSLEELSRTEAFF.

The CDR3 DNA reads as TGTGCCATCACTGACCCCGGGACCAGAAACACCGGGGAGCTGTTTTTT. The encoded protein is CAITDPGTRNTGELFF. V is TRBV10-3 and J is TRBJ2-2; D may be TRBD1 or TRBD2 (5 bases each). Germline CDR1 ENHRY, CDR2 SYGVKD. Between the trimmed V and J ends, which lost 7 bases and 2 bases, there was a span of 17 bases. CDR3 length: 16 residues.

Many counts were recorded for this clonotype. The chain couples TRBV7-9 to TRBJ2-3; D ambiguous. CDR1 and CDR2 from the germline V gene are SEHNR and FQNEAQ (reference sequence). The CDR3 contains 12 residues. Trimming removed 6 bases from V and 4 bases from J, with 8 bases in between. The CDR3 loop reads CASRQESDTQYF. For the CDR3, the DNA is TGTGCCAGCAGGCAAGAATCAGATACGCAGTATTTT.

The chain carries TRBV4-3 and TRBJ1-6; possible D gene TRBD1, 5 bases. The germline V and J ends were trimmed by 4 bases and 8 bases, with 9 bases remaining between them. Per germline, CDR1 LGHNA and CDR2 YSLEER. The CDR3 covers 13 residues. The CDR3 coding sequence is TGCGCCAGCAGCCCCCGGGGGGATTCACCCCTCCACTTT. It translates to CASSPRGDSPLHF.

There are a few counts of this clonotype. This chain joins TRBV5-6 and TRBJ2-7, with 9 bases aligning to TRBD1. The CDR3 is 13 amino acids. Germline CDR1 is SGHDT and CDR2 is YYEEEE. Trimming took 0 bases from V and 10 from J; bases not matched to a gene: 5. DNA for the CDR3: TGTGCCAGCAGCTTGGGGACAGGGGACCCACAGTACTTC. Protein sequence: CASSLGTGDPQYF.

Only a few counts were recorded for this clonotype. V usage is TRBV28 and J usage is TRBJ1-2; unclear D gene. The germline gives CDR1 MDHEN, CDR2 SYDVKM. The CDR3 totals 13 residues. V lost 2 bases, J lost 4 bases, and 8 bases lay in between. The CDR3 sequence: CASSLPFGYGYTF. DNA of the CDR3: TGTGCCAGCAGTTTACCTTTTGGCTATGGCTACACCTTC.

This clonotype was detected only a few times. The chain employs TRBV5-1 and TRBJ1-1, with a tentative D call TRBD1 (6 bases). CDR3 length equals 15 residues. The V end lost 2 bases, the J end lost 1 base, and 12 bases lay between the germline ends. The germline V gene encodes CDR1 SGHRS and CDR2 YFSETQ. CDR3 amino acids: CASSFGRGQNTEAFF. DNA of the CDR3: TGCGCCAGCAGCTTCGGACGGGGGCAGAACACTGAAGCTTTCTTT.

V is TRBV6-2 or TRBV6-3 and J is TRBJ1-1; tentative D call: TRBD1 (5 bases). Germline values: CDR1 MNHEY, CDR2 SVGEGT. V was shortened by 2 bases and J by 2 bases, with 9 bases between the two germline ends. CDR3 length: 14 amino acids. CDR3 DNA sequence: TGTGCCAGCAGTTACGTGACAGCCAACACTGAAGCTTTCTTT. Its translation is CASSYVTANTEAFF.

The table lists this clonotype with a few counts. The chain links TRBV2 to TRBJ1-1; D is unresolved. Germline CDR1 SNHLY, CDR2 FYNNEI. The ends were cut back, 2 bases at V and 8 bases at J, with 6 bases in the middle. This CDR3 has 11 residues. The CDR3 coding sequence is TGTGCCAGCAGTGAACCCCGAGAAGCTTTCTTT. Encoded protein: CASSEPREAFF. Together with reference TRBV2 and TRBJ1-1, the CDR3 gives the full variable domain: EPEVTQTPSHQVTQMGQEVILRCVPISNHLYFYWYRQILGQKVEFLVSFYNNEISEKSEIFDDQFSVERPDGSNFTLKIRSTKLEDSAMYFCASSEPREAFFGQGTRLTVV.

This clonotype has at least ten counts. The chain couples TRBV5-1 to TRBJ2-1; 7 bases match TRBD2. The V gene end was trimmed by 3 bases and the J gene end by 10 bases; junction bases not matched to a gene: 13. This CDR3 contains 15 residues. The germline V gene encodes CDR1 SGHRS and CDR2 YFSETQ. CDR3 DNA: TGCGCCAGCAGCTGGGGAGGGGACCGCCGAGGAGAGCAGTTCTTC. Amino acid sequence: CASSWGGDRRGEQFF.

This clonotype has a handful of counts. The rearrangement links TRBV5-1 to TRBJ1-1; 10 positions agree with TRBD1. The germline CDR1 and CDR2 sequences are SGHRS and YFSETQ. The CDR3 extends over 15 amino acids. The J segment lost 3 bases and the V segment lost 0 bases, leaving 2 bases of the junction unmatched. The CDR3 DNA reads TGCGCCAGCAGCTTGGTTGGGACAGGGGACACTGAAGCTTTCTTT. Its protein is CASSLVGTGDTEAFF.

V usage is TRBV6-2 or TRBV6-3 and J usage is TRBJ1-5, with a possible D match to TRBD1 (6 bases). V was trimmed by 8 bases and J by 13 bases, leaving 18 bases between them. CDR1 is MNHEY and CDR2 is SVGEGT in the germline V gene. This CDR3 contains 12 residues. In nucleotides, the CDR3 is TGTGCCAGCTCCTTATATCGGGGACAACAGCATTTT. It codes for CASSLYRGQQHF.

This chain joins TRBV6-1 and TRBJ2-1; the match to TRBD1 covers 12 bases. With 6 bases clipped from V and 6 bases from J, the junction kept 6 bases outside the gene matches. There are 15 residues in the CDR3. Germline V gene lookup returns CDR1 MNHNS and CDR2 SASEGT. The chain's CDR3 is CASRLGQGAGNEQFF. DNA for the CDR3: TGTGCCAGCAGACTGGGACAGGGGGCCGGCAATGAGCAGTTCTTC.

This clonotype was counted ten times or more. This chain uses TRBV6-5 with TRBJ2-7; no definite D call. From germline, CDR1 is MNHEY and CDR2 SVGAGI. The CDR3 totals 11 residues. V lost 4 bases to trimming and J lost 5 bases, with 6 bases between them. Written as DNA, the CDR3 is TGTGCCAGCAGTTTCAGTCACGAGCAGTACTTC. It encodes CASSFSHEQYF.

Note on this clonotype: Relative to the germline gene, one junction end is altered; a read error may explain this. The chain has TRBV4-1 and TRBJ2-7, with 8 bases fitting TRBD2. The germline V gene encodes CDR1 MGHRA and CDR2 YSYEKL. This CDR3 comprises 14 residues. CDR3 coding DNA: TGCGCCAGCAGCCAAGATTTGGTCGGGAGGGCCTCACACTTC. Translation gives CASSQDLVGRASHF.

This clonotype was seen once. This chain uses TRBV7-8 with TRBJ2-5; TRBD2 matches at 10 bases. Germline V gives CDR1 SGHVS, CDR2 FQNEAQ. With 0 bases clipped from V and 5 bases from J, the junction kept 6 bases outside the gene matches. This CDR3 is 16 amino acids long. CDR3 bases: TGTGCCAGCAGCTTAGCCTCGAGCGGGAGGGGTGAGACCCAGTACTTC. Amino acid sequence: CASSLASSGRGETQYF.

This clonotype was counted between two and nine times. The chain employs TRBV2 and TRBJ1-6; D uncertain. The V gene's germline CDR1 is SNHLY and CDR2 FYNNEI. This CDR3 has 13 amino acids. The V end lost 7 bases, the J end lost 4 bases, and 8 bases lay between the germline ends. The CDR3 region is CASILSYNSPLHF. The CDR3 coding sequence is TGTGCCAGCATATTATCGTATAATTCACCCCTCCACTTT.

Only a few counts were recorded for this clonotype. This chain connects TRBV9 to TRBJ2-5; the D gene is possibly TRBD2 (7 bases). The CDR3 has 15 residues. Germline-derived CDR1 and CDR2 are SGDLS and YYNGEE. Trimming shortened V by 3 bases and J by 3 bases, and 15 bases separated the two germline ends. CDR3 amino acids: CASSARGAGEETQYF. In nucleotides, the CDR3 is TGTGCCAGCAGCGCCCGGGGGGCGGGGGAAGAGACCCAGTACTTC.